The next 18 T cell receptor beta chains were all read from a single sample in a study of T-cell memory formation after mild COVID-19. TCRdb reanalysed the 5' RACE reads using MiXCR and keeps one entry per CDR3 protein. The data hold 450,000 to 650,000 distinct CDR3 sequences, with about 20% observed a single time. The sample taken for sequencing was PBMCs or a T cell subset sorted from them (not recorded which). The receptors were gathered from an adult woman who had mild COVID-19 (a few samples of this study predate the infection). Cell type and time point are not known.

The chain couples TRBV5-6 to TRBJ2-2, with TRBD1 matching over 9 bases. The ends lost 2 bases at V and 2 bases at J; junction bases unmatched: 13. The CDR3 loop spans 19 amino acids. Germline V gene data show CDR1 as SGHDT and CDR2 as YYEEEE. The CDR3 coding sequence is TGTGCCAGCAGCTTCAACCAGGGTCCGGGACAGGGCAACACCGGGGAGCTGTTTTTT. This translates into CASSFNQGPGQGNTGELFF.

The sample holds a few counts of this clonotype. The genes are TRBV29-1 and TRBJ1-2; TRBD1 agrees at 8 bases. The germline V gene has CDR1 SQVTM and CDR2 ANQGSEA. V was pared by 6 bases and J by 6 bases, with 3 bases of the junction left unmatched. CDR3 length: 11 amino acids. The CDR3 region is CSVRQGNGYTF. In nucleotides, the CDR3 is TGCAGCGTCCGACAGGGGAATGGCTACACCTTC.

This clonotype occurred many times. The rearrangement uses TRBV5-6 and TRBJ2-3, with TRBD1 as a possible D gene (6 bases). The CDR3 length is 18 residues. Germline CDR1 reads SGHDT; CDR2 reads YYEEEE. Trimming removed 4 bases from V and 0 bases from J, with 21 bases in between. The CDR3 region has the DNA TGTGCCAGCAGCACGGACAGACTAATACTTCCAAGCACAGATACGCAGTATTTT. Amino acid sequence: CASSTDRLILPSTDTQYF.

In its sample, this clonotype was seen a few times. The chain joins TRBV12-3 or TRBV12-4 to TRBJ2-2; TRBD1 might be the D (6 bases). V was shortened by 7 bases and J by 4 bases, with 10 bases between the two germline ends. This CDR3 has 13 residues. The CDR3 nucleotides are TGTGCCAGCAAGGGACACAGCACCGGGGAGCTGTTTTTT. It specifies CASKGHSTGELFF.

V gene TRBV5-5 combines with J gene TRBJ2-7; the D gene is possibly TRBD1 (6 bases). The CDR3 covers 17 residues. V shed 0 bases and J shed 0 bases, with 16 bases lying between them. CDR1 SGHKS and CDR2 YYEKEE come from the germline V gene (reference sequence). The CDR3 nucleotides are TGTGCCAGCAGCTTGGATCAAGGGACACCGAGCTCCTACGAGCAGTACTTC. Its translation is CASSLDQGTPSSYEQYF. The variable domain in full, with the rest retrieved from reference TRBV5-5 and TRBJ2-7, is DAGVTQSPTHLIKTRGQQVTLRCSPISGHKSVSWYQQVLGQGPQFIFQYYEKEERGRGNFPDRFSARQFPNYSSELNVNALLLGDSALYLCASSLDQGTPSSYEQYFGPGTRLTVT.

This clonotype was counted only a few times. The chain links TRBV12-3 or TRBV12-4 to TRBJ1-2; D possibly corresponds to TRBD1 (5 bases). This CDR3 has 15 residues. V lost 5 bases and J lost 2, with 15 bases in between. The CDR3 here is CASSRLRQYNYGYTF. CDR3 bases: TGTGCCAGCAGTCGACTTCGACAGTACAACTATGGCTACACCTTC.

The J gene is TRBJ2-5, the V gene TRBV5-1; D ambiguous. The germline V and J ends were trimmed by 0 bases and 4 bases, with 13 bases remaining between them. CDR1 is SGHRS and CDR2 is YFSETQ in the germline V gene. This CDR3 has 15 residues. DNA of the CDR3: TGCGCCAGCAGCTTGGCGGCTAATCCAGCAGAGACCCAGTACTTC. This codes for CASSLAANPAETQYF. Full variable domain (remainder filled in from reference TRBV5-1 and TRBJ2-5): KAGVTQTPRYLIKTRGQQVTLSCSPISGHRSVSWYQQTPGQGLQFLFEYFSETQRNKGNFPGRFSGRQFSNSRSEMNVSTLELGDSALYLCASSLAANPAETQYFGPGTRLLVL.

The V gene is TRBV6-5, the J gene TRBJ1-2; D remains unclear. The CDR3 spans 14 residues. From germline, CDR1 is MNHEY and CDR2 SVGAGI. Trimming stripped 2 bases from V and 4 bases from J, with 11 bases between. The CDR3 protein is CASSYLGDGYGYTF. CDR3 DNA: TGTGCCAGCAGTTACCTCGGGGATGGCTATGGCTACACCTTC.

This rearrangement joins TRBV4-2 to TRBJ2-1, with TRBD2 matching over 14 bases. Germline assignment: CDR1 LGHNA and CDR2 YNFKEQ. The CDR3 is 19 residues long. The junction had 7 bases not matched to a gene; V was cut back by 3 bases and J by 0 bases. The DNA of the CDR3 is TGTGCCAGCAGCCACACGGGACTAGCGGGGGCGGGCTCCTACAATGAGCAGTTCTTC. Protein sequence: CASSHTGLAGAGSYNEQFF.

The CDR3 sequence: CSASTRNNQPQHF. The DNA of the CDR3 is TGCAGTGCTAGTACCCGAAACAATCAGCCCCAGCATTTT. J is TRBJ1-5 and V is TRBV20-1; unclear D gene. Germline V lookup: CDR1 DFQATT, CDR2 SNEGSKA (reference sequence). The CDR3 is 13 amino acids. V shed 3 bases and J shed 3 bases, with 9 bases lying between them.

The chain has TRBV21-1 and TRBJ1-6; the table calls TRBD1, which could not be checked here. TRBV21-1 is a pseudogene segment. The CDR3 extends over 15 amino acids. CDR3 loop: CASSKVRGVGSPLHF. In DNA form, the CDR3 reads TGTGCCAGCAGCAAAGTTCGGGGCGTCGGTTCACCCCTCCACTTT.

CDR3 sequence: CASSLSTLALAVGELFF. CDR3 DNA: TGTGCCAGCAGTCTATCCACGCTAGCTCTTGCTGTCGGGGAGCTGTTTTTT. V and J are TRBV6-2 or TRBV6-3 and TRBJ2-2, with D maybe TRBD2 (5 bases). Germline V CDR1 and CDR2: MNHEY, SVGEGT. This CDR3 has 17 amino acids. V lost 5 bases to trimming and J lost 7 bases, with 23 bases between them.

V gene TRBV7-2 combines with J gene TRBJ1-2, with D maybe TRBD1 (5 bases). The CDR3 contains 15 residues. In germline, CDR1 is SGHTA, CDR2 FQGNSA. The V end was cut by 3 bases, the J end by 4 bases, with 15 bases between. In DNA, the CDR3 is TGTGCCAGCAGCTTGTGGGCAGGGATCCCCTATGGCTACACCTTC. Protein: CASSLWAGIPYGYTF. Combining the CDR3 with reference TRBV7-2 and TRBJ1-2 gives the whole variable domain GAGVSQSPSNKVTEKGKDVELRCDPISGHTALYWYRQSLGQGLEFLIYFQGNSAPDKSGLPSDRFSAERTGGSVSTLTIQRTQQEDSAVYLCASSLWAGIPYGYTFGSGTRLTVV.

The V and J genes are TRBV12-5 and TRBJ2-1; maybe TRBD2 (5 bases). This CDR3 has 13 amino acids. CDR1 is LGHNT, CDR2 FRNRAP, per germline. V was shortened by 0 bases and J by 10 bases, with 10 bases between the two germline ends. CDR3 sequence (DNA): TGTGCTAGTGGTTTGGTACCGGGGAACGAGCAGTTCTTC. As protein: CASGLVPGNEQFF.

The rearrangement joins TRBV5-1 to TRBJ2-1; D may be TRBD1 (6 bases). The CDR3 totals 14 residues. CDR1 SGHRS and CDR2 YFSETQ come from the germline V gene. V lost 0 bases to trimming and J lost 5 bases, with 9 bases between them. The CDR3 loop is CASSLVRGNNEQFF. CDR3 in DNA: TGCGCCAGCAGCTTGGTCAGGGGTAACAATGAGCAGTTCTTC. Variable domain in full (rest from reference TRBV5-1 and TRBJ2-1): KAGVTQTPRYLIKTRGQQVTLSCSPISGHRSVSWYQQTPGQGLQFLFEYFSETQRNKGNFPGRFSGRQFSNSRSEMNVSTLELGDSALYLCASSLVRGNNEQFFGPGTRLTVL.

Concerning this clonotype: A much larger clonotype is one base distant, so this may be a read error. This rearrangement joins TRBV12-3 or TRBV12-4 to TRBJ2-7, with D possibly being TRBD1 (6 bases). V was trimmed by 6 bases and J by 3 bases, leaving 12 bases between them. The CDR3 runs 13 residues. The CDR3 protein is CASSPRQDYEQYF. The CDR3 DNA reads TGTGCCAGCAGCCCGCGACAGGACTACGAGCAGTACTTC.

This clonotype turned up a few times. This chain joins TRBV7-2 and TRBJ2-3; the match to TRBD2 covers 11 bases. Per the germline V gene, CDR1 is SGHTA and CDR2 is FQGNSA. This CDR3 is built from 16 residues. The J segment lost 0 bases and the V segment lost 3 bases, leaving 2 bases of the junction unmatched. The CDR3 here is CASSFIAGGSTDTQYF. CDR3 DNA: TGTGCCAGCAGCTTCATAGCGGGAGGGAGCACAGATACGCAGTATTTT.

This clonotype came up a few times. As DNA, the CDR3 is TGTGCCAGCAGCCCCCCCGGGGGCCGCGGCTACACCTTC. Translated: CASSPPGGRGYTF. V gene TRBV6-5 combines with J gene TRBJ1-2; tentatively, D is TRBD1 (6 bases). The V gene's germline CDR1 is MNHEY and CDR2 SVGAGI. This CDR3 is built from 13 residues. V lost 6 bases, J lost 8 bases, and 16 bases lay in between.